This T cell receptor beta chain stems from a study of T cells after yellow fever vaccination. This clonotype was observed a handful of times. J gave up 5 bases and V 5 bases, and 11 bases lay outside the gene matches. Germline CDR1 is SGHNT and CDR2 is YYREEE (reference sequence). The CDR3 loop spans 15 amino acids. UMIs and a universal primer site were added when TCR cDNA was made by 5'RACE template switching. TCRdb itself ran the 5' RACE reads through MiXCR, one entry per CDR3 protein. The table shows 300,000 to 400,000 distinct CDR3 sequences, with 8.7% occurring only once. The chain is built from TRBV5-4 and TRBJ1-1; 8 nucleotides line up with TRBD1. This sequence was found in a young man who received the YFV17D yellow fever vaccine. Sequenced material: PBMCs, taken on the day of the first yellow fever vaccination. This CDR3 reads CASRTGGEVGTEAFF. The CDR3 region has the DNA TGTGCCAGCAGAACAGGGGGTGAAGTTGGTACTGAAGCTTTCTTT.